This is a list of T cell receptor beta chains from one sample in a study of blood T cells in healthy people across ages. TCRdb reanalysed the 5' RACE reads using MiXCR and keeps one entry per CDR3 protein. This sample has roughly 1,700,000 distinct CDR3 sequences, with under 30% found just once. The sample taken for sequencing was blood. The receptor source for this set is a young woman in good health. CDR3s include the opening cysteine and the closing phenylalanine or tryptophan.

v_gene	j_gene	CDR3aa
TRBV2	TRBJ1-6	CASSDGGSPRHF
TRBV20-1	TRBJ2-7	CSARDPGGGNYEQYF
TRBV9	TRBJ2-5	CPSSVEPGLEKTQYF
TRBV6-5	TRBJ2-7	CASSYLSDGRAGPSYEQYF
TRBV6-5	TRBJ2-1	CASRRLASSYNEQFF
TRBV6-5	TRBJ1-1	CASSYRGLAEAFF
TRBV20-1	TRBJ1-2	CSLRQPYGYTF
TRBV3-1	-	CASSDRQGRGTQYF
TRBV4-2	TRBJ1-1	CASSQGGTGGFHTEAFF
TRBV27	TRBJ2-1	CASTGAGGARNEQFF
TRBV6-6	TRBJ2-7	CACSYSRLAEQYF
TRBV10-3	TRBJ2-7	CAISETGAGEQYF
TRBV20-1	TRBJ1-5	CSARVGTGNQPQHF
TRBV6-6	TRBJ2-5	CATSPPYKQETQYF
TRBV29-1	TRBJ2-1	CSLKAGNDEQFF
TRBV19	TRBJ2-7	CASSIGRANYEQYF
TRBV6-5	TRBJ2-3	CASRELAVSTDTQYF
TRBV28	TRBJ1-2	CASSFRRADGYTF
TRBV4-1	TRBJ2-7	CASSQGLLRDRRVYEQYF
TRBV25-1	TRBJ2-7	CASRDRGICYEQYF
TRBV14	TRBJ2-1	CVSSFWTSGRYSNEQFF
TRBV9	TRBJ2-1	CASSMTGEPYNEQFF
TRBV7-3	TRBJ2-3	CASSSRSGYDSTDAQYF
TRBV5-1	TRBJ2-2	CASSFQPDGELFF
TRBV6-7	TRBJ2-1	CANPDSRYNEQFF
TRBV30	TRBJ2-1	CAWSAGFWEPSPFF
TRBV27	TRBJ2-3	CASKVAGGPGNTDTQYF
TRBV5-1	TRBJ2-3	CASNPIASMYF
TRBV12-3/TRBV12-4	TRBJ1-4	CASNRDRWDEKLFF
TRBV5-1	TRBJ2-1	CASSLEAGIGHNKQFF
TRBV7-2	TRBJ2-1	CASSLAPGGGVPEQFF
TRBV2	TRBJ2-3	CASSLRTWTSTDTQYF
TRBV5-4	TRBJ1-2	CASSLGVNGYTF
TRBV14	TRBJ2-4	CASSQGHIQYF
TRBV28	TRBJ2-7	CASSSGQSYGQYF
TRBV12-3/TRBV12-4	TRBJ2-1	CASRRTSYNEQFF
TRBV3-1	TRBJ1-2	CASSQAGQPFTF